These 8 T cell receptor beta chains originate from one sample sequenced in a study of regulatory T cells in long-lasting Graves disease. HTBI primers from iRepertoire and Arm-PCR of CDR3 regions yielded the TCR beta libraries. TCRdb reprocessed the multiplex PCR reads via MiXCR and lists one record per CDR3 protein. The sample includes about 400,000 distinct CDR3 sequences, around 15% of them seen just once. This sample's time point: newly diagnosed GD, antithyroid drugs for less than 3 months. PBMC-derived RNA was used for the TCR library. These data were likewise used in another study, on T cells in Graves' hyperthyroidism and ophthalmopathy.

The sample here was peripheral blood mononuclear cells (PBMCs), taken at new diagnosis, from a patient treated with antithyroid drugs. Receptors originate from a woman younger than 30 with Graves disease.

For this clonotype: A much larger clone differs from this one at a single base, so this may be a read error. The rearrangement uses TRBV13 and TRBJ1-2; TRBD1 matches 8 bases. The CDR3 loop spans 16 amino acids. Germline CDR1 PRHDT, CDR2 FYEKMQ (reference sequence). V was pared by 11 bases and J by 4 bases, with 18 bases of the junction left unmatched. The CDR3: CACSPPGGLDFYGYTF. The CDR3 DNA follows: TGTGCCTGCTCACCCCCAGGGGGCCTCGACTTCTATGGCTACACCTTC.

This clonotype was counted at least ten times. The rearrangement uses TRBV3-1 and TRBJ2-1; D unresolved. CDR3 length equals 13 residues. V was shortened by 0 bases and J by 4 bases, with 4 bases between the two germline ends. Per germline, CDR1 LGHDT and CDR2 YNNKEL (reference sequence). CDR3 sequence (DNA): TGTGCCAGCAGCCAAGACACTTACAATGAGCAGTTCTTC. This translates into CASSQDTYNEQFF.

The chain employs TRBV5-1 and TRBJ2-1, with 11 bases identical to TRBD2. The junction had 6 bases not matched to a gene; V was cut back by 0 bases and J by 4 bases. The germline gives CDR1 SGHRS, CDR2 YFSETQ. The CDR3 totals 17 residues. The CDR3 sequence is CASSLVTSGMSYNEQFF. CDR3 DNA: TGCGCCAGCAGCTTGGTGACTAGCGGGATGTCGTACAATGAGCAGTTCTTC.

This clonotype was seen ten or more times. The chain employs TRBV11-3 and TRBJ2-5; TRBD2 aligns across 11 bases. The CDR3 is 16 amino acids. The ends lost 4 bases at V and 3 bases at J; junction bases unmatched: 7. Germline V gene sequence: CDR1 SGHNT, CDR2 YENEEA. This chain's CDR3 is CASSSKTSGSKETQYF. CDR3 nucleotide sequence: TGTGCCAGCAGCTCCAAAACTAGCGGGAGTAAAGAGACCCAGTACTTC.

This clonotype was seen ten or more times. The chain recombines TRBV7-3 with TRBJ2-3, with 8 nucleotides matching TRBD1. CDR1 is SGHTA and CDR2 is FQGTGA in the germline V gene. The V gene end was trimmed by 5 bases and the J gene end by 4 bases; junction bases not matched to a gene: 11. The CDR3 is 16 amino acids. CDR3: CASSRGGTGAPDTQYF. The CDR3 nucleotides read TGTGCCAGCAGCAGGGGCGGGACAGGAGCTCCAGATACGCAGTATTTT. Full variable domain (remainder filled in from reference TRBV7-3 and TRBJ2-3): GAGVSQTPSNKVTEKGKYVELRCDPISGHTALYWYRQSLGQGPEFLIYFQGTGAADDSGLPNDRFFAVRPEGSVSTLKIQRTERGDSAVYLCASSRGGTGAPDTQYFGPGTRLTVL.

On this clonotype itself: The junction differs from germline at one of its ends, possibly a read error. The V call is TRBV5-1, the J call TRBJ2-1, with D perhaps TRBD1 (6 bases). The CDR3 is made up of 14 amino acids. Per the germline V gene, CDR1 is SGHRS and CDR2 is YFSETQ. CDR3 region: CATARRGSYNEQFF. The CDR3 DNA reads TGTGCCACCGCCCGAAGGGGGTCCTACAATGAGCAGTTCTTC.

This clonotype showed up many times. The CDR3 here is CASSRDGIYGYTF. CDR3 coding DNA: TGTGCCAGCAGTCGGGACGGGATCTATGGCTACACCTTC. The chain recombines TRBV2 with TRBJ1-2, with a weak D call TRBD1 (5 bases). Germline V gives CDR1 SNHLY, CDR2 FYNNEI. The CDR3 loop spans 13 amino acids. V was pared by 5 bases and J by 4 bases, with 11 bases between.

This clonotype was counted only a few times. The chain employs TRBV10-2 and TRBJ2-7; a possible D gene is TRBD2 (7 bases). V gave up 4 bases and J gave up 0 bases, with 19 bases separating them. Per germline, CDR1 WSHSY and CDR2 SAAADI. The CDR3 extends over 17 amino acids. CDR3 in amino acids: CASSARLGGGFSYEQYF. For the CDR3, the DNA is TGCGCCAGCAGTGCCCGTCTGGGCGGGGGCTTCTCCTACGAGCAGTACTTC.